Below are 4 T cell receptor beta chains sequenced from a single sample in a study of molecular identifiers for immune sequencing clone quantification. MiXCR was run by TCRdb on the PCR reads, yielding one entry per CDR3 protein. The sample lists 85,000 to 120,000 distinct CDR3 sequences; around 30% were seen once. The sample comprised naive CD8+ T cells from blood, with Jurkat cell RNA spiked in. This sample's subset: FACS-sorted CD8+CD4-CCR7+CD45RA+ naive T cells. These receptors originate from a human donor in good health. Some libraries in this study had Jurkat cell RNA spiked in.

The rearrangement links TRBV6-5 to TRBJ2-5; no definite D call. CDR1 is MNHEY and CDR2 is SVGAGI in the germline V gene. The CDR3 is 12 residues long. V dropped 2 bases and J dropped 6 bases, with 7 bases sitting between them. Here the CDR3 reads CASSYAGQTQYF. The CDR3 DNA sequence: TGTGCCAGCAGTTACGCTGGGCAGACCCAGTACTTC.

This clonotype was detected ten times or more. The rearrangement joins TRBV19 to TRBJ2-7; the D is unclear. Per germline, CDR1 LNHDA and CDR2 SQIVND (reference sequence). This CDR3 is built from 15 residues. Trimming cost V 1 base and J 3 bases, with 13 bases left between them. The CDR3 coding sequence is TGTGCCAGTAGTATAGGTCCAGGTTTAAGCTACGAGCAGTACTTC. This sequence encodes CASSIGPGLSYEQYF.

In DNA form, the CDR3 reads TGTGCCAGCAGTTTATCGTCAGCCTACAATGAGCAGTTCTTC. Translated: CASSLSSAYNEQFF. This chain joins TRBV27 and TRBJ2-1; unclear D gene. The V and J ends lost 0 bases and 2 bases respectively, with 5 bases between them. The CDR3 runs to 14 residues. CDR1 and CDR2 (germline): MNHEY, SMNVEV (reference sequence).

In this sample, this clonotype turned up a few times. The chain combines TRBV7-9 with TRBJ1-4; TRBD1 agrees at 7 bases. The germline CDR1 and CDR2 sequences are SEHNR and FQNEAQ (reference sequence). The V gene end was trimmed by 4 bases and the J gene end by 5 bases; junction bases not matched to a gene: 10. The CDR3 runs 16 residues. The CDR3 sequence is CASSYGTAPDNEKLFF. The CDR3 region has the DNA TGTGCCAGCAGCTACGGGACAGCGCCTGACAATGAAAAACTGTTTTTT.